What follows are 31 T cell receptor beta chains derived from one specimen sequenced in a study of blood T cell repertoires in COVID-19 (dated by TCRdb to the early 2020s). Library generation was performed with the immunoSEQ multiplex PCR assay. Here the immuneACCESS table is served through TCRdb, limited to in-frame sequences with V and J called. Missing clones are a known gap in these copies; in checked studies unresolved V genes cover under half, and the rest lacks a known reason. For this sample the table gives about 430,000 clones, of which about 88% were detected only once. About 1.5% of the sample goes to the ten largest clones. The sequencing sample was made of PBMCs or T cells enriched from blood (not recorded which). The receptors here all came from a woman under 30 who had been exposed to COVID-19.

This chain joins TRBV28 and TRBJ2-1; 11 bases match TRBD2. In germline, CDR1 is MDHEN, CDR2 SYDVKM. CDR3 size: 15 residues. J gave up 3 bases and V 6 bases, and 4 bases lay outside the gene matches. The CDR3 nucleotides read TGTGCCAGCAGGTTGGGACTAGCGGACTACAATGAGCAGTTCTTC. This encodes CASRLGLADYNEQFF.

This chain connects TRBV4-3 to TRBJ1-5, with a possible D match to TRBD1 (6 bases). Germline CDR1 LGHNA, CDR2 YSLEER. Trimming left V 0 bases short and J 1 base short, with 22 bases between. This CDR3 has 20 amino acids. Written as DNA, the CDR3 is TGCGCCAGCAGCCAAGACGTTCCATCCCCGGGGGGCGGGAGCAATCAGCCCCAGCATTTT. The encoded protein is CASSQDVPSPGGGSNQPQHF.

The rearrangement uses TRBV10-1 and TRBJ1-1; TRBD1 agrees at 7 bases. Trimming removed 1 base from V and 2 bases from J; junction bases left unmatched: 13. The CDR3 runs 18 residues. Germline loops: CDR1 WNHNN, CDR2 SYGVQD (reference sequence). The CDR3 sequence: CASSEFVVGTDENTEAFF. CDR3 sequence (DNA): TGCGCCAGCAGTGAGTTTGTTGTAGGGACAGATGAAAACACTGAAGCTTTCTTT.

The V and J genes are TRBV7-2 and TRBJ1-2, with D unclear. The germline CDR1 and CDR2 sequences are SGHTA and FQGNSA. V dropped 5 bases and J dropped 3 bases, with 13 bases sitting between them. There are 14 residues in the CDR3. The CDR3 spells CASSVIVRDYGYTF. CDR3 bases: TGTGCCAGCAGCGTCATCGTACGGGACTATGGCTACACCTTC.

The chain employs TRBV7-9 and TRBJ1-6; TRBD1 matches at 10 bases. Germline lookup yields CDR1 SEHNR and CDR2 FQNEAQ (reference sequence). The V gene end was trimmed by 3 bases and the J gene end by 9 bases; junction bases not matched to a gene: 2. The CDR3 runs 14 residues. In nucleotides, the CDR3 is TGTGCCAGCAGCTTCGGACAGGGGGGTTCACCCCTCCACTTT. It codes for CASSFGQGGSPLHF.

The V and J genes are TRBV7-2 and TRBJ2-7; the D is unclear. The V gene's germline CDR1 is SGHTA and CDR2 FQGNSA. V was cut by 1 base and J by 3 bases, with 10 bases left in between. The CDR3 has 14 residues. The CDR3 here is CASSLVVANYEQYF. Written as DNA, the CDR3 is TGTGCCAGCAGCTTAGTGGTAGCCAACTACGAGCAGTACTTC.

The rearrangement uses TRBV2 and TRBJ2-3; D is ambiguous. The germline gives CDR1 SNHLY, CDR2 FYNNEI. Trimming pared 0 bases from V and 1 base from J, leaving 5 bases between. The CDR3 consists of 14 residues. The CDR3 loop reads CASSEALGTDTQYF. CDR3 DNA: TGTGCCAGCAGTGAAGCGCTAGGCACAGATACGCAGTATTTT.

The chain has TRBV27 and TRBJ2-7; 7 bases are a match to TRBD1. V shed 3 bases and J 3 bases; nucleotides not matched to a gene: 8. Germline values: CDR1 MNHEY, CDR2 SMNVEV (reference sequence). The CDR3 contains 15 residues. The CDR3 DNA reads as TGTGCCAGCAGTTTGGCTTTCGGGACAGTCTACGAGCAGTACTTC. This translates into CASSLAFGTVYEQYF.

V and J are TRBV4-3 and TRBJ2-2; no firm D call. This CDR3 is 13 amino acids long. Between the trimmed V and J ends, which lost 2 bases and 6 bases, there was a span of 7 bases. Per germline, CDR1 LGHNA and CDR2 YSLEER. DNA of the CDR3: TGCGCCAGCAGCCAATTCGGAGCCGGGGAGCTGTTTTTT. Translating it yields CASSQFGAGELFF.

This CDR3 reads CASSLARTGTSGYNEQFF. The CDR3 nucleotides read TGTGCCAGCAGCTTAGCCCGCACCGGGACTAGCGGCTACAATGAGCAGTTCTTC. The chain recombines TRBV7-9 with TRBJ2-1; 11 bases are shared with TRBD2. V was pared by 0 bases and J by 3 bases, with 7 bases of the junction left unmatched. Germline lookup yields CDR1 SEHNR and CDR2 FQNEAQ (reference sequence). CDR3 length: 18 amino acids.

This rearrangement joins TRBV10-3 to TRBJ2-7, with TRBD1 matching 7 bases. The germline CDR1 and CDR2 sequences are ENHRY and SYGVKD. With V trimmed by 4 bases and J by 4 bases, 4 bases remained unmatched. The CDR3 is 13 residues long. The CDR3 loop reads CAISVGQEYEQYF. In DNA form, the CDR3 reads TGTGCCATCAGTGTTGGACAGGAATACGAGCAGTACTTC.

This clone was counted once. The chain carries TRBV5-1 and TRBJ1-2; 7 bases align to TRBD1. There are 14 residues in the CDR3. The V segment lost 0 bases and the J segment 5 bases; nucleotides outside the gene matches: 4. Germline CDR1 and CDR2: SGHRS and YFSETQ. Here the CDR3 reads CASSLEQGTYGYTF. The CDR3 nucleotides are TGCGCCAGCAGCTTGGAACAGGGGACATATGGCTACACCTTC.

The chain has TRBV4-1 and TRBJ2-3; 11 bases are shared with TRBD2. From germline, CDR1 is MGHRA and CDR2 YSYEKL. This CDR3 region has 19 residues. Trimming at V came to 0 bases and at J to 4 bases, leaving 12 bases not matched to a gene. CDR3: CASSQDLYTIAGGPDTQYF. CDR3 nucleotides: TGCGCCAGCAGCCAAGATCTCTATACTATAGCGGGAGGGCCAGATACGCAGTATTTT.

On this clone itself: One end of the junction does not line up with germline, which may come from a read error. CDR3 sequence reads: CASSLGRNGELFF. Here the CDR3 DNA reads TGTGCTAGCAGCTTAGGGAGGAACGGTGAGCTGTTTTTT. V is TRBV7-7 and J is TRBJ1-4; D is ambiguous. This CDR3 spans 13 amino acids. Germline lookup yields CDR1 SSHAT and CDR2 FNYEAQ (reference sequence).

The genes are TRBV28 and TRBJ2-7; 8 nucleotides align to TRBD1. V lost 6 bases to trimming and J lost 2 bases; unmatched junction nucleotides: 9. The CDR3 runs 15 residues. CDR1 and CDR2 from the germline V gene are MDHEN and SYDVKM. For the CDR3, the DNA is TGTGCCAGCAGACCGCAGACACAGGGGGCCTACGAGCAGTACTTC. Amino acids: CASRPQTQGAYEQYF.

The genes are TRBV6-2 or TRBV6-3 and TRBJ1-5; 7 bases agree with TRBD1. The germline CDR1 and CDR2 sequences are MNHEY and SVGEGT. The CDR3 is 18 residues long. The junction had 10 bases not matched to a gene; V was cut back by 0 bases and J by 2 bases. The CDR3 is CASSYSNWRGRGNQPQHF. The CDR3 coding sequence is TGTGCCAGCAGTTACTCGAATTGGAGGGGGCGCGGCAATCAGCCCCAGCATTTT.

V is TRBV9 and J is TRBJ2-1, with 9 bases lining up with TRBD1. CDR1 is SGDLS, CDR2 YYNGEE, per germline. This CDR3 has 17 residues. The V segment lost 0 bases and the J segment 4 bases; nucleotides outside the gene matches: 8. This CDR3 reads CASSVGGGTGLYNEQFF. The CDR3 DNA reads as TGTGCCAGCAGCGTAGGAGGCGGGACAGGGCTTTACAATGAGCAGTTCTTC. The full variable domain, in which reference TRBV9 and TRBJ2-1 provide the parts outside the CDR3, is DSGVTQTPKHLITATGQRVTLRCSPRSGDLSVYWYQQSLDQGLQFLIQYYNGEERAKGNILERFSAQQFPDLHSELNLSSLELGDSALYFCASSVGGGTGLYNEQFFGPGTRLTVL.

This rearrangement joins TRBV3-1 (or the pseudogene TRBV3-2) to TRBJ2-6; TRBD1 might be the D (5 bases). Trimming removed 6 bases at V and 1 base at J, with 7 bases between. This CDR3 is built from 14 residues. The germline CDR1 and CDR2 sequences are LGHDT and YNNKEL (reference sequence). This CDR3 reads CASRTVSGANVLTF. CDR3 bases: TGTGCCAGCAGGACAGTTTCTGGGGCCAACGTCCTGACTTTC.

The chain uses TRBV7-9 and TRBJ2-7; 13 positions agree with TRBD2. Germline V gene sequence: CDR1 SEHNR, CDR2 FQNEAQ (reference sequence). V trimming: 5 bases; J trimming: 3 bases; junction bases outside the gene matches: 7. The CDR3 totals 16 residues. The CDR3 spells CASSNMGLAGFYEQYF. The CDR3 DNA sequence: TGTGCCAGCAGCAATATGGGACTAGCGGGATTCTACGAGCAGTACTTC.

The chain combines TRBV4-3 with TRBJ1-1; D may be TRBD1 (5 bases). The CDR3 totals 13 residues. V gave up 5 bases and J gave up 5 bases, with 12 bases separating them. Germline V lookup: CDR1 LGHNA, CDR2 YSLEER. The CDR3 nucleotides are TGCGCCAGCAGCTGGTCGGGACTGACTGAAGCTTTCTTT. Protein product: CASSWSGLTEAFF.

CDR3 region: CASSLAAGGAGNEKLFF. The CDR3 bases are TGCGCCAGCAGCTTGGCCGCGGGGGGAGCTGGGAATGAAAAACTGTTTTTT. The gene calls are TRBV5-1 and TRBJ1-4; D may be TRBD1 (5 bases). The ends were cut back, 0 bases at V and 5 bases at J, with 17 bases in the middle. This CDR3 spans 17 amino acids. CDR1 is SGHRS, CDR2 YFSETQ, per germline.

The rearrangement links TRBV13 to TRBJ1-2, with TRBD1 identical over 12 bases. Trimming at V came to 4 bases and at J to 4 bases, leaving 10 bases not matched to a gene. CDR3 length: 17 amino acids. Germline lookup yields CDR1 PRHDT and CDR2 FYEKMQ (reference sequence). The CDR3 nucleotides read TGTGCCAGCAGCTCAGGGACAGGGGGCGCTGGGGGCTATGGCTACACCTTC. This codes for CASSSGTGGAGGYGYTF.

This rearrangement joins TRBV5-1 to TRBJ1-1, with 12 bases matching TRBD1. Germline CDR1 SGHRS, CDR2 YFSETQ. With V trimmed by 3 bases and J by 4 bases, 7 bases remained unmatched. There are 16 residues in the CDR3. The CDR3 here is CASSSSGTGGGTEAFF. The CDR3 DNA sequence: TGCGCCAGCAGCTCCTCCGGGACAGGGGGCGGCACTGAAGCTTTCTTT.

This clone was recorded only once. The chain recombines TRBV4-2 with TRBJ1-1, with 7 bases lining up with TRBD1. The junction had 8 bases not matched to a gene; V was cut back by 1 base and J by 3 bases. CDR1 LGHNA and CDR2 YNFKEQ come from the germline V gene. The CDR3 is made up of 16 amino acids. The CDR3 spells CASSQGRGSEYTEAFF. CDR3 in DNA: TGTGCCAGCAGCCAAGGCAGGGGGAGTGAATACACTGAAGCTTTCTTT.

The chain couples TRBV3-1 (or the pseudogene TRBV3-2) to TRBJ2-7; D not resolved. Trimming took off 0 bases at V and 3 bases at J, with 15 bases between the two ends. CDR1 is LGHDT and CDR2 is YNNKEL in the germline V gene (reference sequence). The CDR3 loop spans 16 amino acids. The CDR3 here is CASSQDKTVLIYEQYF. The CDR3 DNA reads TGTGCCAGCAGCCAAGACAAGACGGTACTAATCTACGAGCAGTACTTC.

The chain links TRBV28 to TRBJ1-4; D remains ambiguous. CDR1 MDHEN and CDR2 SYDVKM come from the germline V gene. V gave up 2 bases and J gave up 4 bases, with 14 bases separating them. This CDR3 comprises 16 residues. The CDR3 DNA is TGTGCCAGCAGTTTACTTACAGCTACACTTAATGAAAAACTGTTTTTT. Translating it yields CASSLLTATLNEKLFF.

The rearrangement joins TRBV5-6 to TRBJ2-2, with D tentatively TRBD1 (7 bases). The ends were cut back, 3 bases at V and 3 bases at J, with 18 bases in the middle. The CDR3 covers 17 residues. Germline V gene sequence: CDR1 SGHDT, CDR2 YYEEEE. The CDR3 reads CASSWRGPGGYTGELFF. The DNA for the CDR3 is TGTGCCAGCAGCTGGAGGGGTCCAGGGGGTTACACCGGGGAGCTGTTTTTT.

The rearrangement joins TRBV4-1 to TRBJ1-1, with D hard to call. V was pared by 2 bases and J by 0 bases, with 10 bases between. Germline CDR1 reads MGHRA; CDR2 reads YSYEKL. The CDR3 runs 15 residues. As DNA, the CDR3 is TGCGCCAGCAGCCAAATCCTATCTGTGAACACTGAAGCTTTCTTT. Its translation is CASSQILSVNTEAFF.

This CDR3 reads CASSAKQGHEQYF. In DNA, the CDR3 is TGTGCCAGCTCAGCAAAACAGGGCCACGAGCAGTACTTC. The chain employs TRBV18 and TRBJ2-7, with a weak D call TRBD1 (6 bases). CDR1 is KGHSH, CDR2 LQKENI, per germline. CDR3 length: 13 residues. V lost 5 bases, J lost 5 bases, and 13 bases lay in between. Based on the CDR3 plus reference TRBV18 and TRBJ2-7, the full variable domain is NAGVMQNPRHLVRRRGQEARLRCSPMKGHSHVYWYRQLPEEGLKFMVYLQKENIIDESGMPKERFSAEFPKEGPSILRIQQVVRGDSAAYFCASSAKQGHEQYFGPGTRLTVT.

The DNA of the CDR3 is TGTGCCAGCAGTCATTCGCGGGTTAGCACAGATACGCAGTATTTT. Amino acids: CASSHSRVSTDTQYF. This rearrangement joins TRBV27 to TRBJ2-3, with D possibly TRBD2 on 5 matching bases. The V and J ends lost 5 bases and 0 bases respectively, with 12 bases between them. The CDR3 consists of 15 residues. Germline CDR1 and CDR2: MNHEY and SMNVEV (reference sequence).

This chain links TRBV5-4 with TRBJ2-1; TRBD2 matches at 11 bases. V was clipped by 5 bases and J by 6 bases; unmatched bases: 10. CDR1 is SGHNT and CDR2 is YYREEE in the germline V gene (reference sequence). The CDR3 is made up of 16 amino acids. The CDR3 bases are TGTGCCAGCAGTTCTCCAACTAGCGGGGGAACCAATGAGCAGTTCTTC. Translating it yields CASSSPTSGGTNEQFF. The whole variable domain, filled in from reference TRBV5-4 and TRBJ2-1, reads ETGVTQSPTHLIKTRGQQVTLRCSSQSGHNTVSWYQQALGQGPQFIFQYYREEENGRGNFPPRFSGLQFPNYSSELNVNALELDDSALYLCASSSPTSGGTNEQFFGPGTRLTVL.